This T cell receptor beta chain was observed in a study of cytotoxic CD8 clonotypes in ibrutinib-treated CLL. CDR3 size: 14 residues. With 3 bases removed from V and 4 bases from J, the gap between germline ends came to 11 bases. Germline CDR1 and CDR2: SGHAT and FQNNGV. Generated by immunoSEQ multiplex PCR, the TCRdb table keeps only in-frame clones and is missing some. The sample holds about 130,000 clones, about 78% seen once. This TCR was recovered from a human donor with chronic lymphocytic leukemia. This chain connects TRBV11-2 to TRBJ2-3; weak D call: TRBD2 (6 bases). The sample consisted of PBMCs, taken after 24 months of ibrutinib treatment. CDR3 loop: CASSFVWDSDTQYF. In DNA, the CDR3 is TGTGCCAGCAGCTTCGTGTGGGACTCAGATACGCAGTATTTT.